This T cell receptor (beta chain) was sequenced in a study of regulatory T cells in long-lasting Graves disease. Per germline, CDR1 MNHEY and CDR2 SVGEGT. V lost 5 bases and J 2 bases, leaving 15 bases between the germline ends. The CDR3 length is 15 residues. Noted time point: persistent/refractory GD, antithyroid drugs over 5 years with positive TRAb. PBMCs were the source of the RNA used for TCR sequencing. This clonotype was recorded only once. Arm-PCR of CDR3 regions with iRepertoire HTBI primers generated TCR beta libraries. TCRdb recomputed calls from the multiplex PCR reads with MiXCR, one row per CDR3 protein. The sample includes hundreds of thousands of distinct CDR3 sequences, around a fifth of them seen just once.

The sequence was collected from a female donor with Graves disease. The specimen comprised peripheral blood mononuclear cells (PBMCs), sampled when the disease was refractory, from a patient treated with antithyroid drugs. The chain is built from TRBV6-2 or TRBV6-3 and TRBJ2-5, with D possibly matching TRBD1 (5 bases). The CDR3 protein is CASSGAAYMQETQYF. The CDR3 region has the DNA TGTGCCAGCAGTGGGGCAGCTTACATGCAAGAGACCCAGTACTTC.